A single T cell receptor (beta chain) is shown here with its context. The clone's antigen remains unknown. Base qualities are not provided; no much larger clone lies one nucleotide away. This sample stems from a study of blood T cell repertoires in COVID-19 (dated by TCRdb to 2020 to 2022). Notes on the research overall: Collaborator samples came from the United States, Italy and Spain and covered acute and convalescent phases of COVID-19. The prospective study material was composed of cDNA or gDNA derived from T cells, B-cell-depleted T cells, or PBMCs. Subjects who had been exposed to COVID-19, were actively infected with it, or had recovered from it provided the deeply sampled blood TCRbeta repertoires that made up the dataset. The repertoires were released in a freely available public database meant as a resource for research on the immune response to SARS-CoV-2. The samples were drawn from the first 160 participants of the ongoing ImmuneRACE study and from about 1,200 subjects provided by 6 global collaborators. Nearly every sample came with metadata listing a de-identified subject ID, COVID-19 status, age in years and sex. Where HLA class I and class II types were available, the types were taken from metadata supplied by the sample provider, not from assay-based typing.

TCRbeta CDR3 regions were amplified from genomic DNA by means of the immunoSEQ Assay, a bias-controlled multiplex PCR. The authors processed their data as follows. Within the assay, amplification of reference gene primers was used to estimate how many nucleated cells each sample contained. Sequence reads were collapsed and filtered to measure the absolute abundance of every unique TCRbeta CDR3 rearrangement. Productive Simpson clonality was computed per sample as the square root of Simpson's diversity index over productive rearrangements. The clones in this table, taken by TCRdb from immuneACCESS, are in-frame only. Not every clone is retained; where verified, under half of the shortfall comes from an unresolved V gene, and the cause of the rest is unknown. V and J calls and clone size are given by that table; D and trimming were obtained from the DNA. Present in this sample are 250,000 to 350,000 clones, approximately 91% of which were seen just once. Under 15% of the sample is taken by the ten largest.

CDR1 and CDR2 are read off the germline V gene as KGHDR and SFDVKD. The V and J ends are trimmed by 4 bases and 7 bases, leaving 9 bases between them. The CDR3, from cysteine to phenylalanine, totals 13 residues. Of all the DNA, just the CDR3 is kept, 39 bases in frame from base 1. Whole blood was collected in K2EDTA tubes by collaborating institutions according to the institutions' own protocols. For TCRbeta analysis, collaborators shipped samples as frozen whole blood, isolated PBMCs, or DNA extracted from either of those sample types. Here is what the overall study found, with its caveats: The amount of clinical and demographic metadata varied by source and participant and was provided uncurated.

The sample taken for sequencing was peripheral blood. The sequence joins TRBV24-1 to TRBJ2-2; too little of a D gene remains to name it. The receptor comes from a woman aged 60-70 years with acute or convalescent COVID-19. Here is the DNA: TGTGCCACCAGTGAGCCGTCTAGCGGGGAGCTGTTTTTT. It specifies CATSEPSSGELFF.